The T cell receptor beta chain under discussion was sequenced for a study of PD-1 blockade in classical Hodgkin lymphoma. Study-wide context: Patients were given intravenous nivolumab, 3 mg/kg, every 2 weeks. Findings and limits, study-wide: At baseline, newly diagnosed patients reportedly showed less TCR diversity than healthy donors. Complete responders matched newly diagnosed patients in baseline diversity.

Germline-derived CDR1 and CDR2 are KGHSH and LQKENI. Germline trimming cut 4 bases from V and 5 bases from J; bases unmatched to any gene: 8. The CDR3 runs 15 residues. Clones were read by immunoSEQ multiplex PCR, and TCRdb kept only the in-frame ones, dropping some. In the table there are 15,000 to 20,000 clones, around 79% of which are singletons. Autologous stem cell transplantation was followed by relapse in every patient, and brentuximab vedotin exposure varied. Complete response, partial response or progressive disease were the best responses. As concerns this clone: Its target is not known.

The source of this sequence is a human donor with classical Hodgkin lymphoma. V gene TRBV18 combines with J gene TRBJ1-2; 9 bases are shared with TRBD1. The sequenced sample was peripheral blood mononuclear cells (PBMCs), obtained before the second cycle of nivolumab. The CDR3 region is CASSRPGQGVYGYTF. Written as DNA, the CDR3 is TGTGCCAGCTCACGCCCGGGACAGGGAGTTTATGGCTACACCTTC.